These 28 T cell receptor beta chains share one sample of origin, sequenced in a study of T cell repertoires in cytomegalovirus infection. These receptors lack a known antigen. TCRdb recomputed calls from the reads with MiXCR, one row per CDR3 protein. The sample has about 220,000 distinct CDR3 sequences; about 40% are singletons. This material consisted of CD8+ T cells from cultured PBMCs, taken from culture after CMV antigen stimulation. The receptors derive from a human donor in good health (CMV status not recorded). Some clones in this sample may be carry-over from other donors' samples.

This clonotype showed up many times. The rearrangement links TRBV10-3 to TRBJ2-1, with D tentatively TRBD2 (5 bases). Germline V gives CDR1 ENHRY, CDR2 SYGVKD. Trimming took off 0 bases at V and 7 bases at J, with 16 bases between the two ends. The CDR3 is 16 residues long. For the CDR3, the DNA is TGTGCCATCAGTGAGTCGCGAGGGATGAGTTTGAATGAGCAGTTCTTC. Translation: CAISESRGMSLNEQFF.

The chain recombines TRBV30 with TRBJ2-3, with D unclear. CDR3 length equals 13 residues. The germline CDR1 and CDR2 sequences are GTSNPN and SVGIG (reference sequence). CDR3 amino acids: CALDGVNTDTQYF. In DNA, the CDR3 is TGTGCGTTGGACGGCGTAAACACAGATACGCAGTATTTT.

This clonotype was observed a few times. V is TRBV23-1 and J is TRBJ2-1; the D gene is possibly TRBD2 (6 bases). TRBV23-1 is annotated as an ORF whose role is uncertain. V was trimmed by 1 base and J by 6 bases, leaving 16 bases between them. The CDR3 consists of 16 residues. The CDR3 DNA reads TGCGCCAGCAGTCAATGGCGGGACTGCCCTCTCAATGAGCAGTTCTTC. Translated, it gives CASSQWRDCPLNEQFF.

The sample holds many counts of this clonotype. The V and J genes are TRBV11-2 and TRBJ2-3, with 7 bases matching TRBD2. Germline V gene lookup returns CDR1 SGHAT and CDR2 FQNNGV. V was clipped by 2 bases and J by 6 bases; unmatched bases: 14. The CDR3 has 17 amino acids. The CDR3 DNA reads as TGTGCCAGCAGCTTAAGGTGGTGGGCGGGAGTGGAGGATACGCAGTATTTT. Amino acid sequence: CASSLRWWAGVEDTQYF.

This clonotype occurred a few times. The J gene is TRBJ2-1, the V gene TRBV9; TRBD2 aligns across 8 bases. V lost 4 bases and J lost 0; bases outside the gene matches: 6. The CDR3 consists of 16 residues. Germline V lookup: CDR1 SGDLS, CDR2 YYNGEE. The CDR3 DNA follows: TGTGCCAGCAGCTTAACCGGGACTAGCTCCTACAATGAGCAGTTCTTC. Residues: CASSLTGTSSYNEQFF.

This clonotype has just a few counts. V usage is TRBV7-2 and J usage is TRBJ2-7; no reliable D call. CDR3 size: 12 residues. In germline, CDR1 is SGHTA, CDR2 FQGNSA. V was trimmed by 4 bases and J by 4 bases, leaving 8 bases between them. As DNA, the CDR3 is TGTGCCAGCAGCTCTAGGTGGTACGAGCAGTACTTC. It is translated as CASSSRWYEQYF.

The V and J genes are TRBV19 and TRBJ2-1; 10 nucleotides align to TRBD2. J lost 7 bases, V lost 3 bases, and 3 bases had no gene match. The length of the CDR3 is 14 residues. CDR1 LNHDA and CDR2 SQIVND come from the germline V gene (reference sequence). DNA of the CDR3: TGTGCCAGTAGTATGAGCGGGGGGGGAAATGAGCAGTTCTTC. Its translation is CASSMSGGGNEQFF.

V usage is TRBV11-2 and J usage is TRBJ1-6, with D unresolved. Trimming stripped 3 bases from V and 7 bases from J, with 13 bases between. The CDR3 length is 15 residues. In germline, CDR1 is SGHAT, CDR2 FQNNGV. The CDR3 coding sequence is TGTGCCAGCAGCTTGCCGGCGGAGGTGAATTCACCCCTCCACTTT. This codes for CASSLPAEVNSPLHF.

Many counts were recorded for this clonotype. The rearrangement uses TRBV7-8 and TRBJ2-5; 8 bases agree with TRBD1. Germline loops: CDR1 SGHVS, CDR2 FQNEAQ. The CDR3 is 16 residues long. The V and J ends lost 2 bases and 5 bases, in that order; junction bases with no gene match: 10. CDR3 residues: CASSLTDRGYDETQYF. The CDR3 region has the DNA TGTGCCAGCAGCTTAACCGACAGGGGTTATGACGAGACCCAGTACTTC.

The chain combines TRBV27 with TRBJ2-1; D perhaps matches TRBD1 (6 bases). Trimming left V 8 bases short and J 2 bases short, with 16 bases between. CDR1 and CDR2 from the germline V gene are MNHEY and SMNVEV (reference sequence). The CDR3 loop spans 15 amino acids. CDR3 loop: CASSPGRGPYNEQFF. CDR3 coding DNA: TGTGCCAGCTCTCCGGGCAGGGGACCCTACAATGAGCAGTTCTTC.

This clonotype was seen repeatedly, ten times or more. The gene calls are TRBV7-2 and TRBJ2-7; the D call may be TRBD1 or TRBD2 (5 bases each). Germline V gene sequence: CDR1 SGHTA, CDR2 FQGNSA. Trimming removed 4 bases from V and 0 bases from J, with 16 bases in between. This CDR3 region has 16 residues. This CDR3 is CASSSGKDTASYEQYF. The CDR3 nucleotides are TGTGCCAGCAGCTCGGGGAAGGACACGGCCTCCTACGAGCAGTACTTC.

Ten or more counts support this clonotype. The rearrangement links TRBV7-8 to TRBJ2-5; no definite D call. Trimming removed 4 bases at V and 0 bases at J, with 6 bases between. This CDR3 contains 13 residues. Looked up from germline, CDR1 is SGHVS and CDR2 is FQNEAQ. The CDR3 loop reads CASSSDYQETQYF. The CDR3 DNA follows: TGTGCCAGCAGCTCCGACTACCAAGAGACCCAGTACTTC.

This clonotype was counted many times. The chain is built from TRBV7-8 and TRBJ2-1; 14 bases agree with TRBD2. The germline V gene has CDR1 SGHVS and CDR2 FQNEAQ. This CDR3 has 18 amino acids. Unmatched junction bases numbered 6, after V lost 5 bases and J lost 0 bases. CDR3 loop: CASSAGLAGVLSYNEQFF. The CDR3 DNA follows: TGTGCCAGCAGCGCGGGACTAGCGGGGGTCCTCTCCTACAATGAGCAGTTCTTC.

V usage is TRBV7-3 and J usage is TRBJ2-3; D gene uncertain. The germline CDR1 and CDR2 sequences are SGHTA and FQGTGA. The CDR3 is 15 residues long. Trimming cost V 2 bases and J 5 bases, with 14 bases left between them. CDR3 nucleotide sequence: TGTGCCAGCAGCTTAGGGTCCCAGCCTGTAGATACGCAGTATTTT. It codes for CASSLGSQPVDTQYF.

J is TRBJ2-3 and V is TRBV7-9; the match to TRBD2 covers 11 bases. This CDR3 comprises 20 residues. V lost 5 bases and J lost 1; bases outside the gene matches: 17. The germline V gene has CDR1 SEHNR and CDR2 FQNEAQ (reference sequence). The CDR3 spells CASSGQPLAGDVGGTDTQYF. The CDR3 DNA is TGTGCCAGCAGCGGGCAGCCACTAGCGGGGGACGTGGGTGGCACAGATACGCAGTATTTT.

This clonotype has only a few counts. The rearrangement joins TRBV28 to TRBJ2-7; tentative D call: TRBD1 (6 bases). Germline CDR1 is MDHEN and CDR2 is SYDVKM. This CDR3 contains 13 residues. With 6 bases removed from V and 0 bases from J, the gap between germline ends came to 9 bases. DNA of the CDR3: TGTGCCAGCAGGTGGACAGACTCCTACGAGCAGTACTTC. Translated, it gives CASRWTDSYEQYF.

J is TRBJ1-2 and V is TRBV4-1, with TRBD1 matching over 7 bases. The CDR3 length is 14 residues. The germline CDR1 and CDR2 sequences are MGHRA and YSYEKL. V lost 5 bases, J lost 8 bases, and 11 bases stayed unmatched. Here the CDR3 DNA reads TGCGCCAGCAGCATCATAGGGGACAGTGAGGGCTACACCTTC. This translates into CASSIIGDSEGYTF.

This clonotype was found many times. This chain joins TRBV7-2 and TRBJ2-1; 12 nucleotides line up with TRBD2. Per the germline V gene, CDR1 is SGHTA and CDR2 is FQGNSA. V shed 5 bases and J 7 bases; nucleotides not matched to a gene: 12. CDR3 size: 17 residues. For the CDR3, the DNA is TGTGCCAGCAGCCCGGACCCTACTAGCGGGAGGTCGAATGAGCAGTTCTTC. Amino acid sequence: CASSPDPTSGRSNEQFF.

CDR3 in amino acids: CASSLRDYEQYF. CDR3 nucleotides: TGTGCCAGCAGCTTGAGAGATTACGAGCAGTACTTC. V usage is TRBV5-4 and J usage is TRBJ2-7; D remains unclear. V lost 1 base, J lost 4 bases, and 6 bases lay in between. Looked up from germline, CDR1 is SGHNT and CDR2 is YYREEE (reference sequence). This CDR3 has 12 amino acids.

The chain uses TRBV11-2 and TRBJ2-7; the D call may be TRBD1 or TRBD2 (5 bases each). Trimming shortened V by 0 bases and J by 5 bases, and 11 bases separated the two germline ends. Germline CDR1 and CDR2: SGHAT and FQNNGV. This CDR3 is 14 amino acids long. CDR3 in amino acids: CASSLEGVRDEQYF. CDR3 DNA sequence: TGTGCCAGCAGCTTAGAGGGGGTTCGCGACGAGCAGTACTTC.

The chain couples TRBV28 to TRBJ1-6; weak D call: TRBD1 (5 bases). CDR1 is MDHEN and CDR2 is SYDVKM in the germline V gene. The CDR3 extends over 14 amino acids. V was pared by 6 bases and J by 7 bases, with 13 bases between. DNA of the CDR3: TGTGCCAGCAGGGTAGGGGATAGGAATTCACCCCTCCACTTT. Translation gives CASRVGDRNSPLHF. Together with reference TRBV28 and TRBJ1-6, the CDR3 gives the full variable domain: DVKVTQSSRYLVKRTGEKVFLECVQDMDHENMFWYRQDPGLGLRLIYFSYDVKMKEKGDIPEGYSVSREKKERFSLILESASTNQTSMYLCASRVGDRNSPLHFGNGTRLTVT.

V is TRBV6-1 and J is TRBJ2-2, with D possibly matching TRBD1 (5 bases). This CDR3 region has 14 residues. The V end lost 10 bases, the J end lost 6 bases, and 18 bases lay between the germline ends. The germline V gene encodes CDR1 MNHNS and CDR2 SASEGT. The CDR3 reads CATRVGLTPGELFF. The CDR3 bases are TGTGCCACCCGAGTGGGGCTAACTCCCGGGGAGCTGTTTTTT.

The rearrangement uses TRBV2 and TRBJ2-7, with 8 bases aligning to TRBD1. The trim removed 3 bases at V and 2 bases at J, leaving 3 bases unmatched. The CDR3 length is 14 residues. CDR1 is SNHLY, CDR2 FYNNEI, per germline. CDR3 in DNA: TGTGCCAGCAGTGATTGGACAGGGACCTACGAGCAGTACTTC. It codes for CASSDWTGTYEQYF.

Only a few counts were recorded for this clonotype. J is TRBJ2-3 and V is TRBV28; the D gene could be TRBD1 or TRBD2 (5 bases each). This CDR3 is built from 19 residues. The V and J ends lost 5 bases and 2 bases respectively, with 26 bases between them. The germline V gene encodes CDR1 MDHEN and CDR2 SYDVKM. The CDR3 nucleotides are TGTGCCAGCAGTAACTACGGTGGGGACCCCGCGAAAGACACAGATACGCAGTATTTT. This translates into CASSNYGGDPAKDTDTQYF.

V is TRBV11-1 and J is TRBJ2-1; D unresolved. The CDR3 is made up of 14 amino acids. CDR1 SGHAT and CDR2 FQDESV come from the germline V gene (reference sequence). V lost 1 base to trimming and J lost 3 bases, with 7 bases between them. The CDR3 DNA follows: TGTGCCAGCAGCTTAGGGTTGATCTACAATGAGCAGTTCTTC. Its translation: CASSLGLIYNEQFF.

V is TRBV9 and J is TRBJ2-1; no reliable D call. The CDR3 covers 15 residues. The germline V gene encodes CDR1 SGDLS and CDR2 YYNGEE. Trimming removed 0 bases at V and 3 bases at J, with 10 bases between. The CDR3 DNA reads TGTGCCAGCAGCGTAGCGGCGGAAGTCTACAATGAGCAGTTCTTC. It yields the protein CASSVAAEVYNEQFF.

This chain uses TRBV7-9 with TRBJ2-7; TRBD2 matches 8 bases. Trimming at V came to 1 base and at J to 4 bases, leaving 12 bases not matched to a gene. Germline loops: CDR1 SEHNR, CDR2 FQNEAQ (reference sequence). CDR3 length equals 17 residues. The chain's CDR3 is CASSLGRIGTRGYEQYF. Written as DNA, the CDR3 is TGTGCCAGCAGCTTAGGTCGTATAGGGACTAGAGGGTACGAGCAGTACTTC.

The V gene is TRBV12-3 or TRBV12-4, the J gene TRBJ2-1; 12 nucleotides line up with TRBD2. Trimming took 5 bases from V and 9 from J; bases not matched to a gene: 8. The CDR3 covers 15 residues. Written as DNA, the CDR3 is TGTGCCAGCAGTCCACCGGGACTAGCGGGTTTTGAGCAGTTCTTC. Translated: CASSPPGLAGFEQFF.